This paragraph covers one T cell receptor (beta chain) sequence. The PCR made use of 60 Vbeta and 13 Jbeta primers. The data were produced by immunoSEQ multiplex PCR, yet TCRdb's version contains in-frame clones alone and is incomplete. The table includes 150,000 or so clones, less than 90% detected once. V lost 4 bases, J lost 4 bases, and 7 bases stayed unmatched. The germline V gene encodes CDR1 SGHNT and CDR2 YYREEE (reference sequence). The CDR3 spans 15 residues. The data stem from a study of cytomegalovirus exposure and HLA in healthy donors. The V call is TRBV5-4, the J call TRBJ1-5; 8 bases map to TRBD1. This receptor was obtained from a man aged 30 to 45 in good health and CMV-seronegative. The material sequenced was PBMCs. CDR3 nucleotides: TGTGCCAGCAGCATCGGACAGGGAGGGAATCAGCCCCAGCATTTT. Translating gives CASSIGQGGNQPQHF.